This TCR beta chain was sequenced in a study of early T cells in non-severe SARS-CoV-2 infection. TCRdb re-derived calls from the 5' RACE reads in MiXCR, one entry per CDR3 protein. The sample records more than 55,000 distinct CDR3 sequences, approximately 9% being singletons. This clonotype was counted at least ten times. This CDR3 region has 17 residues. The V gene's germline CDR1 is SEHNR and CDR2 FQNEAQ (reference sequence). The V segment lost 5 bases and the J segment 2 bases; nucleotides outside the gene matches: 8. The sequenced sample consisted of whole blood. The chain carries TRBV7-9 and TRBJ2-6; 8 bases fit TRBD2. This receptor was identified in an adult who was a healthcare worker with PCR-confirmed SARS-CoV-2 infection or an uninfected control (not recorded which). Here the CDR3 DNA reads TGTGCCAGCAGCCGGACAATTAGCGGGACTGGGGCCAACGTCCTGACTTTC. Translating it yields CASSRTISGTGANVLTF.